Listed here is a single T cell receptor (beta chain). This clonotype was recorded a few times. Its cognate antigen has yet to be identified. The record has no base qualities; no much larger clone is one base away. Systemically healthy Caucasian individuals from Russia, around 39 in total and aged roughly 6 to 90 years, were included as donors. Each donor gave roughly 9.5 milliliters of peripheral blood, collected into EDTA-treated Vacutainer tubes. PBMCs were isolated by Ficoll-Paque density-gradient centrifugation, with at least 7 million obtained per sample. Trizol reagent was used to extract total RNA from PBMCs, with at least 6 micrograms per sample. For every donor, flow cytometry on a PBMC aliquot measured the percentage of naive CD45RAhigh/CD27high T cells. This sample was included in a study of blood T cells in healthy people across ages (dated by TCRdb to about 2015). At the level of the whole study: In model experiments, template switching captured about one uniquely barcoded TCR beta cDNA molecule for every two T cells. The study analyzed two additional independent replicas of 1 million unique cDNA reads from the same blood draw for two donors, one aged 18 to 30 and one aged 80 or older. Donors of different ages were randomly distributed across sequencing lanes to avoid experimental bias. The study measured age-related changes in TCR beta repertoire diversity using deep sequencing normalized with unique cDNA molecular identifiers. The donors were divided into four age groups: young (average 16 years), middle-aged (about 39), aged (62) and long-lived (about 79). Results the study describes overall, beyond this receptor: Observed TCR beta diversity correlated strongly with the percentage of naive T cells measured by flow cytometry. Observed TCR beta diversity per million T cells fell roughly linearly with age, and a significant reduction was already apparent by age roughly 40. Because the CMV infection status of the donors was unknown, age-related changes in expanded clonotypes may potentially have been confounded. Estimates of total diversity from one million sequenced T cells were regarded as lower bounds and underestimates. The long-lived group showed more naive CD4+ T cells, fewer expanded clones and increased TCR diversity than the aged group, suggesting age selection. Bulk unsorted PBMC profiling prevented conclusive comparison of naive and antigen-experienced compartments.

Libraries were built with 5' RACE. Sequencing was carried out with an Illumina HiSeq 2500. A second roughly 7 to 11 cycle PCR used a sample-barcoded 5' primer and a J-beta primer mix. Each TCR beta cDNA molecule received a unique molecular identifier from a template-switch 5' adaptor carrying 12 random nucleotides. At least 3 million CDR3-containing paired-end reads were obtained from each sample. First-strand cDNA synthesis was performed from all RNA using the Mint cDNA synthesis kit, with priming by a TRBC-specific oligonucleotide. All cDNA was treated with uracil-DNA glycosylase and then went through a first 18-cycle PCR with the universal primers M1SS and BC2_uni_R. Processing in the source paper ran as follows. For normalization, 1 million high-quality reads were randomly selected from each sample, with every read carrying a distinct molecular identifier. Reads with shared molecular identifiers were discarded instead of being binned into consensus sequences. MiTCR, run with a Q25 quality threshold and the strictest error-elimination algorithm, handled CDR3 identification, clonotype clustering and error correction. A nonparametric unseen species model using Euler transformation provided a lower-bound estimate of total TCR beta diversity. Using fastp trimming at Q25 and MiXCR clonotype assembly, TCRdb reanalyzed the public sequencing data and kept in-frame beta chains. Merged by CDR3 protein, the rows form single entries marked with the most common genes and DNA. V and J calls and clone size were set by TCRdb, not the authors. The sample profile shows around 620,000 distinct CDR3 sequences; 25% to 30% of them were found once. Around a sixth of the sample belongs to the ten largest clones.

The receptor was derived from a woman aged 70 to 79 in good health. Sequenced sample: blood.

In nucleotides, the sequence is TGTGCCAGCAGTGAAGATGGGGCGGAAGCTACTTTGGGCTATGGCTACACCTTC. Its translation reads: CASSEDGAEATLGYGYTF. Here the chain combines TRBV2 and TRBJ1-2, with a weak D call of TRBD1 (5 bases match). Between the V and J ends, shortened by 1 base and 4 bases respectively, the junction contains 22 bases. From its cysteine to its phenylalanine, the CDR3 spans 18 amino acids. CDR3 DNA only is kept here, 54 bases in frame from base 1. CDR1 SNHLY and CDR2 FYNNEI are derived from the germline V gene.